Shown below are 13 T cell receptor beta chains from a single sample sequenced in a study of T cell responses to AZD1222 COVID-19 vaccine. The method was immunoSEQ multiplex PCR; TCRdb's version includes in-frame clones alone and lacks a portion of them. Its listing shows over 120,000 clones. The sample was peripheral blood. Source of these receptors: an adult in good health.

J is TRBJ1-4 and V is TRBV7-2; the D gene is possibly TRBD1 (6 bases). This CDR3 contains 14 residues. Germline loops: CDR1 SGHTA, CDR2 FQGNSA. The ends were cut back, 5 bases at V and 7 bases at J, with 14 bases in the middle. The CDR3 DNA follows: TGTGCCAGCAGCCCCGGGACACCGGGTGAAAAACTGTTTTTT. It codes for CASSPGTPGEKLFF.

The J gene is TRBJ1-2, the V gene TRBV7-2, with no clear D. The V end lost 11 bases, the J end lost 8 bases, and 24 bases lay between the germline ends. The CDR3 sequence is 14 residues long. CDR1 is SGHTA, CDR2 FQGNSA, per germline. CDR3 loop: CACGRTRDVFGYTF. DNA of the CDR3: TGTGCCTGTGGCAGGACGCGGGATGTTTTCGGCTACACCTTC. The full variable domain, in which reference TRBV7-2 and TRBJ1-2 provide the parts outside the CDR3, is GAGVSQSPSNKVTEKGKDVELRCDPISGHTALYWYRQSLGQGLEFLIYFQGNSAPDKSGLPSDRFSAERTGGSVSTLTIQRTQQEDSAVYLCACGRTRDVFGYTFGSGTRLTVV.

The chain links TRBV4-1 to TRBJ1-3; no definite D call. Trimming pared 1 base from V and 0 bases from J, leaving 13 bases between. This CDR3 region has 17 residues. CDR1 is MGHRA, CDR2 YSYEKL, per germline. The CDR3 DNA is TGCGCCAGCAGCCAAGTTTATAGCAGCCGCTCTGGAAACACCATATATTTT. Its protein product is CASSQVYSSRSGNTIYF.

The chain couples TRBV28 to TRBJ2-5, with unresolved D. V gave up 7 bases and J gave up 1 base, with 13 bases separating them. The germline V gene has CDR1 MDHEN and CDR2 SYDVKM. This CDR3 contains 14 residues. CDR3: CASTLAGFQETQYF. Written as DNA, the CDR3 is TGTGCCAGCACTCTTGCTGGTTTCCAAGAGACCCAGTACTTC.

J is TRBJ1-4 and V is TRBV6-1; D possibly corresponds to TRBD1 (5 bases). The V end was cut by 3 bases, the J end by 6 bases, with 11 bases between. CDR3 length equals 14 residues. Germline CDR1 MNHNS, CDR2 SASEGT. The CDR3 bases are TGTGCCAGCAGTGAGGGGGGGGGATATGAAAAACTGTTTTTT. This codes for CASSEGGGYEKLFF.

V is TRBV28 and J is TRBJ1-4; 10 bases fit TRBD1. The CDR3 is 15 amino acids. The V segment lost 3 bases and the J segment 6 bases; nucleotides outside the gene matches: 4. Germline V gives CDR1 MDHEN, CDR2 SYDVKM. In nucleotides, the CDR3 is TGTGCCAGCAGTTTGTACGGGACAGGGGATGAAAAACTGTTTTTT. Residues: CASSLYGTGDEKLFF.

V usage is TRBV9 and J usage is TRBJ1-3; 7 nucleotides agree with TRBD1. Germline values: CDR1 SGDLS, CDR2 YYNGEE. V shed 4 bases and J 0 bases; nucleotides not matched to a gene: 7. CDR3 length: 16 residues. For the CDR3, the DNA is TGTGCCAGCAGCCCGGGACAGACCCACTCTGGAAACACCATATATTTT. Protein sequence: CASSPGQTHSGNTIYF.

The rearrangement joins TRBV2 to TRBJ2-2; TRBD2 aligns across 12 bases. This CDR3 spans 18 amino acids. The V gene end was trimmed by 4 bases and the J gene end by 2 bases; junction bases not matched to a gene: 8. The germline gives CDR1 SNHLY, CDR2 FYNNEI. As DNA, the CDR3 is TGTGCCAGCAGTGGCGCTAGCGGGGGGGTCTTCAACACCGGGGAGCTGTTTTTT. The encoded protein is CASSGASGGVFNTGELFF.

The chain combines TRBV19 with TRBJ1-4; TRBD1 might be the D (6 bases). Germline V gene sequence: CDR1 LNHDA, CDR2 SQIVND (reference sequence). The V and J ends lost 7 bases and 5 bases respectively, with 17 bases between them. CDR3 length: 15 amino acids. The CDR3 region has the DNA TGTGCCAGTACCCTCCTTGGGACACAAAATGAAAAACTGTTTTTT. It is translated as CASTLLGTQNEKLFF.

V and J are TRBV29-1 and TRBJ1-5, with 9 bases identical to TRBD1. Looked up from germline, CDR1 is SQVTM and CDR2 is ANQGSEA. The V gene end was trimmed by 4 bases and the J gene end by 5 bases; junction bases not matched to a gene: 3. CDR3 size: 13 residues. CDR3 protein: CSVGTGEDQPQHF. In nucleotides, the CDR3 is TGCAGCGTTGGGACAGGGGAAGATCAGCCCCAGCATTTT.

This chain joins TRBV2 and TRBJ1-3; D is ambiguous. Germline CDR1 and CDR2: SNHLY and FYNNEI. V was clipped by 1 base and J by 2 bases, with 15 bases between them. The CDR3 extends over 17 amino acids. The CDR3 DNA reads as TGTGCCAGCAGTGAAGTGGGGATGGTTGGGGCTGGAAACACCATATATTTT. It encodes CASSEVGMVGAGNTIYF.

This chain uses TRBV7-8 with TRBJ1-2, with D hard to call. CDR1 and CDR2 (germline): SGHVS, FQNEAQ. Between the trimmed V and J ends, which lost 5 bases and 3 bases, there was a span of 10 bases. This CDR3 contains 13 residues. The CDR3 bases are TGTGCCAGCAGCCGGTCTTCAGACTATGGCTACACCTTC. Translating gives CASSRSSDYGYTF.

V is TRBV15 and J is TRBJ2-7, with 13 bases that match TRBD2. The CDR3 sequence is 17 residues long. From germline, CDR1 is LNHNV and CDR2 YYDKDF (reference sequence). The V segment lost 5 bases and the J segment 9 bases; nucleotides outside the gene matches: 16. CDR3 in DNA: TGTGCCACCAGCGGTAGGGGACTAGCGGGGCTAAATCAGGTGCAGTACTTC. Translated, it gives CATSGRGLAGLNQVQYF.